The rows below give T cell receptor beta chains drawn from one sample of a study of cytomegalovirus exposure and HLA in healthy donors. Generated by immunoSEQ multiplex PCR, the TCRdb table keeps only in-frame clones and is missing some. The table includes approximately 110,000 clones, around four fifths detected once. The specimen sequenced was PBMCs. These receptors all come from a man aged 25 to 40 in good health and CMV-seronegative. CDR3s include the opening cysteine and the closing phenylalanine or tryptophan. Each record gives: D gene, J gene, V gene, clone size, CDR3 protein, CDR3 DNA. D genes are given only for firm matches. Some rows mark clone size as missing; the rest say once, few, many or name a class of expanded clone.

>-|TRBJ1-1|TRBV7-8|-
CASSLARDMNTEAFF
TGTGCCAGCAGCTTAGCACGGGATATGAACACTGAAGCTTTCTTT
>-|TRBJ1-3|TRBV19|-
CASSIDRLNTIYF
TGTGCCAGTAGTATCGACAGACTAAACACCATATATTTT
>TRBD2|TRBJ2-3|TRBV10-1|-
CASSDVLAGDTDTQYF
TGCGCCAGCAGTGATGTACTAGCGGGGGACACAGATACGCAGTATTTT
>-|TRBJ2-5|TRBV7-2|-
CASSFDTVQETQYF
TGTGCCAGCAGCTTTGACACTGTACAAGAGACCCAGTACTTC
>-|TRBJ2-7|TRBV11-2|-
CASSSMGGNYEQYF
TGTGCCAGCAGCTCTATGGGGGGTAACTACGAGCAGTACTTC
>TRBD1|TRBJ2-7|TRBV29-1|-
CSVEPKGQGYEQYF
TGCAGCGTTGAACCTAAAGGACAGGGGTACGAGCAGTACTTC
>TRBD2|TRBJ2-7|TRBV7-9|-
CASSPRGRGHTYEQYF
TGTGCCAGCAGCCCCCGAGGGAGGGGCCATACCTACGAGCAGTACTTC
>-|TRBJ2-2|TRBV10-2|-
CASSESGVFGELFF
TGCGCCAGCAGTGAGTCGGGCGTCTTCGGGGAGCTGTTTTTT
>TRBD1|TRBJ1-1|TRBV18|-
CASSSSRGAWGSNTEAFF
TGTGCCAGCTCATCCTCCAGGGGGGCCTGGGGGTCGAACACTGAAGCTTTCTTT
>-|TRBJ2-7|TRBV20-1|-
CSATGDYEQYF
TGCAGTGCTACGGGAGACTACGAGCAGTACTTC
>-|TRBJ1-5|TRBV10-2|-
CASKELGGSNQPQHF
TGCGCCAGCAAAGAGTTGGGGGGGAGCAATCAGCCCCAGCATTTT
>TRBD2|TRBJ2-1|TRBV6-1|-
CASTVGTSGYNEQFF
TGTGCCAGCACCGTAGGGACTAGCGGGTACAATGAGCAGTTCTTC
>-|TRBJ2-1|TRBV6-4|-
CASSESAGPYNEQFF
TGTGCCAGCAGTGAATCAGCGGGCCCATACAATGAGCAGTTCTTC
>-|TRBJ1-6|TRBV5-3|-
CARSLRHVRGLGRPLHF
TGTGCCAGAAGCTTGCGTCACGTCAGGGGATTAGGTAGACCCCTCCACTTT
>-|TRBJ1-6|TRBV7-2|few
CASSMTETMGNSPLHF
TGTGCCAGCAGCATGACAGAAACCATGGGGAATTCACCCCTCCACTTT
>TRBD2|TRBJ2-5|TRBV12-5|-
CASGFSGLAVQETQYF
TGTGCTAGTGGTTTTTCGGGACTAGCGGTACAAGAGACCCAGTACTTC
>-|TRBJ1-1|TRBV4-1|once
CASSQEQGNTEAFF
TGCGCCAGCAGCCAGGAACAGGGGAACACTGAAGCTTTCTTT
>-|TRBJ1-1|TRBV5-4|once
CASSLGAGENTEAFF
TGTGCCAGCAGCTTGGGAGCAGGCGAGAACACTGAAGCTTTCTTT
>-|TRBJ2-1|TRBV6-5|-
CASSYGTPEIYNEQFF
TGTGCCAGCAGTTATGGGACACCAGAGATATACAATGAGCAGTTCTTC
>TRBD1|TRBJ1-3|TRBV7-6|-
CASSSTGGGNTIYF
TGTGCCAGCAGCTCAACAGGGGGTGGAAACACCATATATTTT
>TRBD2|TRBJ2-7|TRBV12-5|-
CASGRTSEPTYEQYF
TGTGCTAGTGGCCGGACTAGCGAACCCACCTACGAGCAGTACTTC
>-|TRBJ1-3|TRBV19|few
CASRSPKTGNTIYF
TGTGCCAGTAGATCCCCTAAGACTGGAAACACCATATATTTT
>-|TRBJ2-3|TRBV18|-
CASRSGGTDTQYF
TGTGCCAGCCGGAGTGGCGGCACAGATACGCAGTATTTT
>TRBD2|TRBJ2-2|TRBV14|few
CASSQTSGYTGELFF
TGTGCCAGCAGTCAGACTAGCGGATACACCGGGGAGCTGTTTTTT
>TRBD1|TRBJ2-7|TRBV5-1|-
CASSAGTGFYEQYF
TGCGCCAGCAGCGCAGGGACAGGGTTTTACGAGCAGTACTTC
>-|TRBJ2-3|TRBV6-1|few
CASTGGTVYEDTQYF
TGTGCCAGCACCGGCGGGACAGTTTATGAAGATACGCAGTATTTT
>-|TRBJ1-1|TRBV10-2|-
CASSESIEAFF
TGCGCCAGCAGTGAGTCAATAGAAGCTTTCTTT
>TRBD1|TRBJ2-7|TRBV7-9|-
CAGSKGTGFEQYF
TGTGCCGGCAGCAAGGGGACAGGGTTCGAGCAGTACTTC
>TRBD1|TRBJ2-2|TRBV4-3|-
CASSQVPGTGNSGELFF
TGCGCCAGCAGCCAAGTTCCCGGGACAGGGAATTCCGGGGAGCTGTTTTTT
>-|TRBJ2-5|TRBV5-4|-
CASSYGGRFAGTQYF
TGTGCCAGCAGTTACGGGGGGCGTTTCGCGGGGACCCAGTACTTC
>-|TRBJ1-6|TRBV9|-
CASSVGGAQGGSPLHF
TGTGCCAGCAGCGTAGGGGGCGCCCAAGGGGGTTCACCCCTCCACTTT
>TRBD1|TRBJ1-1|TRBV13|-
CAGSLRAGGGEAFF
TGTGCCGGCAGCTTACGGGCAGGGGGCGGGGAAGCTTTCTTT
>-|TRBJ1-5|TRBV6-6|-
CASSYYGQNNQPQHF
TGTGCCAGCAGTTACTATGGACAGAACAATCAGCCCCAGCATTTT
>-|TRBJ2-2|TRBV5-1|-
CASSWLRDLATGELFF
TGCGCCAGCAGCTGGCTCCGGGACTTAGCCACCGGGGAGCTGTTTTTT
>TRBD1|TRBJ2-7|TRBV6-1|-
CASRGTGEYEQYF
TGTGCCAGCAGGGGGACAGGGGAATACGAGCAGTACTTC
>-|TRBJ1-1|TRBV19|-
CASSITGLTEAFF
TGTGCCAGTAGTATAACAGGTCTCACTGAAGCTTTCTTT
>TRBD1|TRBJ1-2|TRBV9|-
CASSPRTGGFYGYTF
TGTGCCAGCAGCCCCCGGACAGGAGGCTTCTATGGCTACACCTTC
>-|TRBJ2-5|TRBV5-4|-
CASTKKGGRGETQYF
TGTGCCAGCACCAAAAAGGGGGGGCGCGGAGAGACCCAGTACTTC
>-|TRBJ2-1|TRBV6-5|few
CASSYEGGGQFF
TGTGCCAGCAGTTACGAGGGAGGTGGGCAGTTCTTC
>TRBD1|TRBJ1-6|TRBV16|-
CASSPGGPRRASPLHF
TGTGCCAGCAGCCCAGGGGGGCCGAGAAGGGCTTCACCCCTCCACTTT
>-|TRBJ1-1|TRBV7-9|-
CASSLVAGGSGTEAFF
TGTGCCAGCAGCTTAGTTGCAGGAGGGTCCGGCACTGAAGCTTTCTTT
>-|TRBJ1-1|TRBV4-1|few
CASSPNLNTEAFF
TGCGCCAGCAGCCCTAATCTGAACACTGAAGCTTTCTTT
>-|TRBJ1-5|TRBV6-6|-
CASSPSGIANQPQHF
TGTGCCAGCAGTCCATCAGGAATCGCGAATCAGCCCCAGCATTTT
>TRBD1|TRBJ2-7|TRBV6-5|-
CATTPGQTYEQYF
TGTGCCACCACCCCGGGACAGACATACGAGCAGTACTTC